The rows below give T cell receptor beta chains drawn from one sample of a study of blood T cell repertoires in COVID-19. Method: immunoSEQ multiplex PCR; TCRdb's copy keeps in-frame clones and lacks some. Found here are 360,000 or so clones, around nine tenths of them singletons; the top ten hold just over 1%. The sequenced sample consisted of PBMCs or T cells enriched from blood (not recorded which). These receptors originate from a woman aged 25-40 years who had been exposed to COVID-19. Both conserved end residues are part of each CDR3. The order of the fields is J gene, D gene, clone size, V gene, CDR3 protein, CDR3 DNA. A D gene is named only where the DNA matches it firmly. Not all rows give a size; the values are once, few, many and, for expanded clones, a class.

TRBJ2-5 NA NA TRBV14 CASSRLAVETQYF TGTGCCAGCAGCCGCTTAGCAGTAGAGACCCAGTACTTC
TRBJ2-1 NA NA TRBV24-1 CATSDPGRAENEQFF TGTGCCACCAGTGATCCGGGAAGGGCTGAGAATGAGCAGTTCTTC
TRBJ1-2 NA NA TRBV19 CASTAGAIYGYTF TGTGCCAGTACAGCAGGGGCTATCTATGGCTACACCTTC
TRBJ2-7 TRBD1 NA TRBV18 CASSPLRTGFAYEQYF TGTGCCAGCTCACCACTAAGGACAGGTTTCGCCTACGAGCAGTACTTC
TRBJ2-3 TRBD1 NA TRBV6-1 CASSGARGQGSDTQYF TGTGCCAGCAGTGGGGCCAGGGGACAGGGGAGTGATACGCAGTATTTT
TRBJ2-7 NA NA TRBV4-1 CASSQGAYEQYF TGCGCCAGCAGCCAAGGCGCGTACGAGCAGTACTTC
TRBJ2-7 TRBD1 NA TRBV5-1 CASKTFEIQGSGEQYF TGCGCCAGCAAAACTTTCGAAATACAGGGGTCTGGGGAGCAGTACTTC
TRBJ1-6 TRBD1 NA TRBV27 CASSPGQGNANSPLHF TGTGCCAGCAGTCCGGGACAGGGGAATGCAAATTCACCCCTCCACTTT
TRBJ2-1 TRBD2 NA TRBV28 CASSWGGGSSYNEQFF TGTGCCAGCAGTTGGGGCGGGGGGAGCTCCTACAATGAGCAGTTCTTC
TRBJ2-1 NA NA TRBV19 CASSRLVEFF TGTGCCAGTAGTAGACTAGTGGAGTTCTTC
TRBJ1-2 TRBD1 NA TRBV5-6 CASSLMTGYGYTF TGTGCCAGCAGCCTAATGACAGGGTATGGCTACACCTTC
TRBJ1-1 TRBD1 NA TRBV7-3 CASSNSPGGAGTEAFF TGTGCCAGCAGCAATAGCCCAGGGGGCGCAGGCACTGAAGCTTTCTTT
TRBJ2-2 NA NA TRBV3-1/TRBV3-2 CASSQHGELFF TGTGCCAGCAGCCAACACGGGGAGCTGTTTTTT
TRBJ2-5 TRBD1 few TRBV5-1 CASSDGTGGETQYF TGCGCCAGCAGCGACGGGACAGGGGGTGAGACCCAGTACTTC
TRBJ1-2 TRBD1 NA TRBV24-1 CATSDPGGADGYTF TGTGCCACCAGTGATCCAGGGGGCGCCGATGGCTACACCTTC
TRBJ1-6 NA few TRBV5-1 CASSLAVLQGSPLHF TGCGCCAGCAGCTTGGCCGTTTTGCAGGGCTCACCCCTCCACTTT
TRBJ2-1 TRBD2 NA TRBV10-3 CAITPGLAGGQDEQFF TGTGCCATCACCCCAGGACTAGCGGGAGGGCAAGATGAGCAGTTCTTC
TRBJ2-7 TRBD2 NA TRBV5-1 CASSLGGTSGSSADEQYF TGCGCCAGCAGCTTGGGCGGGACTAGCGGGAGTTCGGCTGACGAGCAGTACTTC
TRBJ2-7 NA NA TRBV7-9 CASSLYSNEQYF TGTGCCAGCAGCTTATACAGCAACGAGCAGTACTTC
TRBJ1-5 NA few TRBV5-1 CASSLDRDQPQHF TGCGCCAGCAGCTTGGATCGGGATCAGCCCCAGCATTTT
TRBJ2-5 TRBD2 NA TRBV6-5 CASTASGQETQYF TGTGCCAGCACCGCTAGCGGTCAAGAGACCCAGTACTTC
TRBJ1-5 TRBD1 NA TRBV19 CASSRQGNQPQHF TGTGCCAGTAGCCGACAGGGGAATCAGCCCCAGCATTTT
TRBJ2-7 NA NA TRBV2 CASGKDSQGVEQYF TGTGCCAGCGGTAAGGACAGTCAAGGCGTCGAGCAGTACTTC
TRBJ1-6 NA once TRBV12-5 CASGLVGLGNSPLHF TGTGCTAGTGGTTTGGTGGGTCTCGGGAATTCACCCCTCCACTTT